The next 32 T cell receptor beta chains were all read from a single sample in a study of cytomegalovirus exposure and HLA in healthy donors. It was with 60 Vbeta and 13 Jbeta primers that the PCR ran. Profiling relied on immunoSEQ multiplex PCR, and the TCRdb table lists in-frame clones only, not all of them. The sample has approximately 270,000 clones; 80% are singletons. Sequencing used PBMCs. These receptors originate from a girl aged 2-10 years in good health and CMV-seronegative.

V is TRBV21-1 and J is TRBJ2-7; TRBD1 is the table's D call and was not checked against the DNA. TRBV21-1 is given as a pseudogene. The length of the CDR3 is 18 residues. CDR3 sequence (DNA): TGTGCCAGCAGCGGGGAGGGGGACAGGGGGCAGAAAGTACGCGAGCAGTACTTC. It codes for CASSGEGDRGQKVREQYF.

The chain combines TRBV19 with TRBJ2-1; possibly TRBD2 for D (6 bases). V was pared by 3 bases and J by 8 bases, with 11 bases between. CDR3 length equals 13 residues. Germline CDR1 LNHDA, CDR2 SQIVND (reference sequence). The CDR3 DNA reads TGTGCCAGTAGTATCGGAGGGTTCGATGAGCAGTTCTTC. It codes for CASSIGGFDEQFF.

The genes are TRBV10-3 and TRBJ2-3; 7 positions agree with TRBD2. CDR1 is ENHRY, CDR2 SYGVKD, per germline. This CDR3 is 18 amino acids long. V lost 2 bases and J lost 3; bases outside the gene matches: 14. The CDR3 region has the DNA TGTGCCATCAGTGAGGGGGGTGGCGGGAGTAGACGGACAGATACGCAGTATTTT. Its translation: CAISEGGGGSRRTDTQYF.

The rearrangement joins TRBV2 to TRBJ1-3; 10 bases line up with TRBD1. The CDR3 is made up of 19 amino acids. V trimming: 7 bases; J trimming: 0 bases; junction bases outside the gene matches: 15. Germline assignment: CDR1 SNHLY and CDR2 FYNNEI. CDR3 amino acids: CASNFRDRGPRLSGNTIYF. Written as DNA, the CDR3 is TGTGCCAGCAATTTTCGGGACAGGGGCCCTCGGCTCTCTGGAAACACCATATATTTT.

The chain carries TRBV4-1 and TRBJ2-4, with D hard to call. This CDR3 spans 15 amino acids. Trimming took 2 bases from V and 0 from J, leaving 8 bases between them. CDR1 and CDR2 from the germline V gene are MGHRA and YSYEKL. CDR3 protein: CASSQSNGAKNIQYF. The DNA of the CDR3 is TGCGCCAGCAGCCAATCCAACGGAGCCAAAAACATTCAGTACTTC.

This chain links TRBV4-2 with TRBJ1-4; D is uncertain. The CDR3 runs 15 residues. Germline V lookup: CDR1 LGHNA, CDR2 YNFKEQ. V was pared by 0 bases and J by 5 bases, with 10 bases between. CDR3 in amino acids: CASSQDQTGNEKLFF. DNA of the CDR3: TGTGCCAGCAGCCAAGATCAGACTGGAAATGAAAAACTGTTTTTT.

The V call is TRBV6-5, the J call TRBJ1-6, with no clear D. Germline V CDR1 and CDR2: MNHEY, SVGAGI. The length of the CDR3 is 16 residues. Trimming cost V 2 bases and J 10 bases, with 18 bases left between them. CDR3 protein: CASSYEARTFPSPLHF. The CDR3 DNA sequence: TGTGCCAGCAGTTACGAGGCGAGGACTTTCCCCTCACCCCTCCACTTT.

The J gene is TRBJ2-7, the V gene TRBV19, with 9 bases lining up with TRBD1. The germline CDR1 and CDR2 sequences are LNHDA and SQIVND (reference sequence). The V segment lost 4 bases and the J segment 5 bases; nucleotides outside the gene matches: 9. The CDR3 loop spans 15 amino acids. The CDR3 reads CASSSTGQGLHEQYF. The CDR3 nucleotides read TGTGCCAGTAGTAGCACGGGACAGGGTCTCCACGAGCAGTACTTC.

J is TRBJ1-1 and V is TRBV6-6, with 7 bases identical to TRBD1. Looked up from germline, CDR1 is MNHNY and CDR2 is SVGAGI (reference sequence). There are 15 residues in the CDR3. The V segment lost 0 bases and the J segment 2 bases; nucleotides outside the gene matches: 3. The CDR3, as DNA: TGTGCCAGCAGTTACTCGTACAGGGGAAACACTGAAGCTTTCTTT. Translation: CASSYSYRGNTEAFF.

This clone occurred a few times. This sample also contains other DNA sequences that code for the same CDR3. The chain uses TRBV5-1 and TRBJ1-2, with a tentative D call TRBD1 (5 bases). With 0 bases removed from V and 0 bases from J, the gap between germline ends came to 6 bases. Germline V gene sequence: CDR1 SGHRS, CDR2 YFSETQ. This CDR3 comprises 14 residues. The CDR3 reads CASSLEGANYGYTF. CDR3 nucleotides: TGCGCCAGCAGCTTGGAAGGGGCTAACTATGGCTACACCTTC. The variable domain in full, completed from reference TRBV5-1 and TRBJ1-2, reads KAGVTQTPRYLIKTRGQQVTLSCSPISGHRSVSWYQQTPGQGLQFLFEYFSETQRNKGNFPGRFSGRQFSNSRSEMNVSTLELGDSALYLCASSLEGANYGYTFGSGTRLTVV.

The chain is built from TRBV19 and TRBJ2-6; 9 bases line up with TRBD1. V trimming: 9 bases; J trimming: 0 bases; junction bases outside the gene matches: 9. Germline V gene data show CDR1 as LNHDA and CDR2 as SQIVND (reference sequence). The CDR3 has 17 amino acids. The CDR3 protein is CASGQGFFHSGANVLTF. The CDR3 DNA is TGTGCCAGCGGACAGGGGTTTTTTCACTCTGGGGCCAACGTCCTGACTTTC.

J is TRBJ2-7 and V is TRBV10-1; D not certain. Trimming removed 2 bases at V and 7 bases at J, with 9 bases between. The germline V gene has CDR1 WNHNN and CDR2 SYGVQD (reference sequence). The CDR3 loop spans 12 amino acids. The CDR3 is CASSERSEEQYF. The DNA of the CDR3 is TGCGCCAGCAGTGAGCGCTCCGAGGAGCAGTACTTC.

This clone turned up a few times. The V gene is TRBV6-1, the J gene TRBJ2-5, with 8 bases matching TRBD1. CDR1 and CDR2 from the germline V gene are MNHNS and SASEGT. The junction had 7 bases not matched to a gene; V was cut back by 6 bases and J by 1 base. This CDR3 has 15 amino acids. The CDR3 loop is CASRIPDRVQETQYF. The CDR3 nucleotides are TGTGCCAGCAGGATACCGGACAGGGTCCAAGAGACCCAGTACTTC.

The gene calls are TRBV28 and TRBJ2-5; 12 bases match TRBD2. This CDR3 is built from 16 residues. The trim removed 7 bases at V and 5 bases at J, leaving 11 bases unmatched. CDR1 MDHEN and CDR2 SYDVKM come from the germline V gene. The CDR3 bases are TGTGCCAGCAAAGGGGGACTAGCGGGCCGAGGGGAGACCCAGTACTTC. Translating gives CASKGGLAGRGETQYF.

CDR3 protein: CASKGVVVRTDYGYTF. The CDR3 DNA reads TGTGCCAGCAAAGGTGTCGTTGTAAGGACAGACTATGGCTACACCTTC. This chain uses TRBV28 with TRBJ1-2; possible D gene TRBD1, 6 bases. Looked up from germline, CDR1 is MDHEN and CDR2 is SYDVKM. There are 16 residues in the CDR3. Trimming shortened V by 7 bases and J by 3 bases, and 21 bases separated the two germline ends.

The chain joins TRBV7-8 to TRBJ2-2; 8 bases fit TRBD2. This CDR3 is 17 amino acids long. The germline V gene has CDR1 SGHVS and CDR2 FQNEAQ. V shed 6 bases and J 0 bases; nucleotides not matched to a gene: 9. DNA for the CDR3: TGTGCCAGCAGACCGACTAGCGTAATATCGAACACCGGGGAGCTGTTTTTT. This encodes CASRPTSVISNTGELFF.

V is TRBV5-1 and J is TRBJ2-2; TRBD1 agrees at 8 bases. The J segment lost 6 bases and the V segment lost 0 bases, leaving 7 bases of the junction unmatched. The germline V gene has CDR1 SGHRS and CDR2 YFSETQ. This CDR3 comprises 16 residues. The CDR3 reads CASSLGQGAESGELFF. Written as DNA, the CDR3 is TGCGCCAGCAGCTTGGGTCAGGGGGCGGAATCCGGGGAGCTGTTTTTT.

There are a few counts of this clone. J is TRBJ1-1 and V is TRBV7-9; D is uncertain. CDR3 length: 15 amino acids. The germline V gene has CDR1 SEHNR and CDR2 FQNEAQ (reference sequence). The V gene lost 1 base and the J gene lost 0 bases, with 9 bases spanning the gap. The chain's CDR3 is CASSLGQALNTEAFF. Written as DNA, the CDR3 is TGTGCCAGCAGCTTAGGTCAGGCCTTGAACACTGAAGCTTTCTTT.

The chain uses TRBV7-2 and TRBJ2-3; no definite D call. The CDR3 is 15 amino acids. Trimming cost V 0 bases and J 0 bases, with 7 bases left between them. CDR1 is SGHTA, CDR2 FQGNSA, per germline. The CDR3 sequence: CASSLASSSTDTQYF. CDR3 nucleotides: TGTGCCAGCAGCTTAGCGTCTTCTAGCACAGATACGCAGTATTTT.

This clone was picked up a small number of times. CDR3: CASSQSQTGLMNQPQHF. The CDR3 coding sequence is TGCGCCAGCAGCCAGAGCCAGACAGGGCTAATGAATCAGCCCCAGCATTTT. The chain carries TRBV4-1 and TRBJ1-5; 7 positions match TRBD1. Unmatched junction bases numbered 12, after V lost 3 bases and J lost 4 bases. The CDR3 is 17 amino acids. Looked up from germline, CDR1 is MGHRA and CDR2 is YSYEKL.

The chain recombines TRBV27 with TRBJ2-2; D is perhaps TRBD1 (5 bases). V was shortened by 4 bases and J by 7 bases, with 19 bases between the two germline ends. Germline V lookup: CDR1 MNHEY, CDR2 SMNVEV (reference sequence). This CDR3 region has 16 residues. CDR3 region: CASSSSSGWGSGELFF. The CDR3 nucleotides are TGTGCCAGCAGTTCCTCATCAGGGTGGGGAAGCGGGGAGCTGTTTTTT.

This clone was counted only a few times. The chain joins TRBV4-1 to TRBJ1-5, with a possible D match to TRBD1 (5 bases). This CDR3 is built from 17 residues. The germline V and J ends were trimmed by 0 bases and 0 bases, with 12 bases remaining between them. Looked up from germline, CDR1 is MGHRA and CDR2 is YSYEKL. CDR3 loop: CASSQDLGGYSNQPQHF. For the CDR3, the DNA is TGCGCCAGCAGCCAAGATCTCGGGGGATATAGCAATCAGCCCCAGCATTTT.

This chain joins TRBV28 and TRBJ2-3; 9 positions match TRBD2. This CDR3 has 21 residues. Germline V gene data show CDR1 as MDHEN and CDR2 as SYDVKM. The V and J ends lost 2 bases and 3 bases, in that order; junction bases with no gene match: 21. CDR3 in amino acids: CASSLPLVGSGRSVGTDTQYF. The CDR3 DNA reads TGTGCCAGCAGTTTACCCCTCGTTGGAAGCGGGAGGTCGGTTGGAACAGATACGCAGTATTTT. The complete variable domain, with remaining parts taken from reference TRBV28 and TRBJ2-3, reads DVKVTQSSRYLVKRTGEKVFLECVQDMDHENMFWYRQDPGLGLRLIYFSYDVKMKEKGDIPEGYSVSREKKERFSLILESASTNQTSMYLCASSLPLVGSGRSVGTDTQYFGPGTRLTVL.

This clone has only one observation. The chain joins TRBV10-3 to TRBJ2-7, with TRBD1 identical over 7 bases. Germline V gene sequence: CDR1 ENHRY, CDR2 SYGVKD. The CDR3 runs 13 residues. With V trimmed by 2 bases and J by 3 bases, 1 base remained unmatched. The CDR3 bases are TGTGCCATCAGTGAGGGGACAGTCTACGAGCAGTACTTC. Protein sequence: CAISEGTVYEQYF.

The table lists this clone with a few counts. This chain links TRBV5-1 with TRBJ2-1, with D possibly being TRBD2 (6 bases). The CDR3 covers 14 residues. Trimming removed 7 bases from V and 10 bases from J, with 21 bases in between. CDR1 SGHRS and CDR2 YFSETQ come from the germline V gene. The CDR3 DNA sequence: TGCGCCAGCTTCGAAGGGACTCTTTTTACGGAGCAGTTCTTC. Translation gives CASFEGTLFTEQFF.

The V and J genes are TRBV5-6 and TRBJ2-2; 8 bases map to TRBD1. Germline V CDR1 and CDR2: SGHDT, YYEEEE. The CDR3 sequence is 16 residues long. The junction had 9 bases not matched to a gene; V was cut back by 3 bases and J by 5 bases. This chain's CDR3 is CASSYSGTGWTGELFF. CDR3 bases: TGTGCCAGCAGCTACTCCGGGACAGGATGGACCGGGGAGCTGTTTTTT.

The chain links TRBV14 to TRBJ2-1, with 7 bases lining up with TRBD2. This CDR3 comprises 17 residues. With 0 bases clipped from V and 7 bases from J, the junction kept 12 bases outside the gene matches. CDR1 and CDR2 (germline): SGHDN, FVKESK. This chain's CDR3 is CASSQDPWREKGNEQFF. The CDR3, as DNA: TGTGCCAGCAGCCAAGATCCGTGGCGGGAGAAAGGTAATGAGCAGTTCTTC.

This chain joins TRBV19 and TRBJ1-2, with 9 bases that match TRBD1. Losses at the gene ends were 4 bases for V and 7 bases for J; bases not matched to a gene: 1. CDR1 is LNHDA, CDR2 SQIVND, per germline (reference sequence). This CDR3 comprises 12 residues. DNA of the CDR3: TGTGCCAGTAGTAACAGGGGGCTTGGCTACACCTTC. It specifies CASSNRGLGYTF.

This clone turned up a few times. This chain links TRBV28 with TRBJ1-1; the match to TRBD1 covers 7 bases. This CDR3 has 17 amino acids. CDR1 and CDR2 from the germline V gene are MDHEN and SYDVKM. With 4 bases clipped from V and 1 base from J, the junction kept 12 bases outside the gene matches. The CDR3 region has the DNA TGTGCCAGCAGTTACATCAAGGGGGCGAGGGGGAACACTGAAGCTTTCTTT. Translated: CASSYIKGARGNTEAFF.

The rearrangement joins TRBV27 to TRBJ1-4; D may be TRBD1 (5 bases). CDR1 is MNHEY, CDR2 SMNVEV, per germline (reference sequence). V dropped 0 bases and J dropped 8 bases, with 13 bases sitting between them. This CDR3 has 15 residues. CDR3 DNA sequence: TGTGCCAGCAGTTTATCGCCAGGGCCCTTCGAAAAACTGTTTTTT. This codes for CASSLSPGPFEKLFF.

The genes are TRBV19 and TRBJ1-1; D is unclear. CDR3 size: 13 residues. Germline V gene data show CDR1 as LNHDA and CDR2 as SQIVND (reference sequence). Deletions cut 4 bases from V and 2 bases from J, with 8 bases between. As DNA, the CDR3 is TGTGCCAGTAGTAAACAAAGAAACACTGAAGCTTTCTTT. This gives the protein CASSKQRNTEAFF.

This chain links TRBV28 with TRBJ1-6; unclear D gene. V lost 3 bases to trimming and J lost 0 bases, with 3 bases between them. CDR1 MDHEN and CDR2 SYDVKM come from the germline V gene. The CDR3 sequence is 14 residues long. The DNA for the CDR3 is TGTGCCAGCAGTTTCAGCTCCTATAATTCACCCCTCCACTTT. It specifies CASSFSSYNSPLHF.